The T cell receptor beta chain under discussion was sequenced for a study of Graves' ophthalmopathy and Graves' hyperthyroidism. The study, taken as a whole, reports: Ophthalmopathy and stable hyperthyroidism were discriminated by a 13-signature model, with about 90% sensitivity and around 77% specificity. Most clonotypes expanded in thyroid above 0.001 frequency were present in blood too.

In its sample, this clonotype was seen many times. Its specificity is not known. Patients were excluded if they had other autoimmune diseases or uncontrolled infections, and likewise if pregnancy or lactation applied. The starting material, more than 8 ml of fresh peripheral blood, provided the PBMCs. The V end was cut by 1 base, the J end by 1 base, with 14 bases between. The CDR3 loop spans 17 amino acids. Germline lookup yields CDR1 SEHNR and CDR2 FQNEAQ (reference sequence). RNA transcripts provided the template for amplifying TCR beta CDR3 regions. Investigators did first-round RT-PCR with HTBI primers, then second-round multiplex PCR. A single record per CDR3 protein comes from TCRdb applying MiXCR to the multiplex PCR reads. The sample lists 40,000 to 45,000 distinct CDR3 sequences; approximately 52% were seen once.

The chain has TRBV7-9 and TRBJ2-1; TRBD1 might be the D (5 bases). The sequence derives from an adult man with Graves' ophthalmopathy. Sequenced input: peripheral blood. The CDR3 is CASSLGGSLASYNEQFF. The CDR3 DNA is TGTGCCAGCAGCTTAGGGGGCAGCTTGGCTTCCTACAATGAGCAGTTCTTC. Supplemented by reference TRBV7-9 and TRBJ2-1, the full variable domain reads DTGVSQNPRHKITKRGQNVTFRCDPISEHNRLYWYRQTLGQGPEFLTYFQNEAQLEKSRLLSDRFSAERPKGSFSTLEIQRTEQGDSAMYLCASSLGGSLASYNEQFFGPGTRLTVL.